The clone carrying this TCR beta chain has a count of ten or more. Its antigen remains unidentified. These data are taken from a study of early T cells in non-severe SARS-CoV-2 infection. Whole-study context: With bulk RNA from unsorted whole blood as input, sequencing yielded unpaired chains. Whole-study findings and limits: Private and CD4 specificities were missed by VDJdb matching, which favored anti-spike CD8 responses.

Individual cDNA molecules each received unique molecular identifiers attached to them. TCRdb fed the 5' RACE reads into MiXCR, producing one record per CDR3 protein. The sample lists some 77,000 distinct CDR3 sequences; around 13% were seen once. The sequence was obtained from an adult who was a healthcare worker with PCR-confirmed SARS-CoV-2 infection or an uninfected control (not recorded which). Sequenced material: whole blood.

CDR3 DNA sequence: TGTGCCAGCAGCTTGTCGGCAGGCCTAAGAGCTGAAGCTTTCTTT. Residues: CASSLSAGLRAEAFF. V is TRBV5-5 and J is TRBJ1-1; D not certain. The CDR3 covers 15 residues. CDR1 is SGHKS and CDR2 is YYEKEE in the germline V gene (reference sequence). V lost 1 base, J lost 6 bases, and 16 bases lay in between.